The sequence of this T cell receptor beta chain was determined in a study of blood T cell repertoires in COVID-19. Study background: There were acute and convalescent COVID-19 samples, and they came from the United States, Italy and Spain. Nucleic acid was either cDNA or gDNA, and it came from T cells, B-cell-depleted T cells, or PBMCs.

The method was immunoSEQ multiplex PCR; TCRdb's version includes in-frame clones alone and lacks a portion of them. The repertoire holds tens of thousands of clones, with around 90% as singletons. Germline CDR1 and CDR2: SGHTA and FQGNSA. The CDR3 loop spans 16 amino acids. V was clipped by 6 bases and J by 3 bases; unmatched bases: 9. The TCR originated in a human donor with active COVID-19. The donor label of this sample is uncertain. The sequenced sample was peripheral blood. The chain is built from TRBV7-2 and TRBJ2-3; TRBD2 aligns across 10 bases. The CDR3 region is CASSPKRGGLTDTQYF. Written as DNA, the CDR3 is TGTGCCAGCAGTCCTAAGCGGGGGGGTTTGACAGATACGCAGTATTTT.